This T cell receptor beta chain was sequenced in a study of blood T cell repertoires in COVID-19. As for the study in general: The cDNA or gDNA used as material had been derived from T cells, B-cell-depleted T cells, or PBMCs.

Germline loops: CDR1 LGHDT, CDR2 YNNKEL (reference sequence). The germline V and J ends were trimmed by 0 bases and 9 bases, with 6 bases remaining between them. The CDR3 runs 12 residues. Profiling relied on immunoSEQ multiplex PCR, and the TCRdb table lists in-frame clones only, not all of them. The sample holds around 28,000 clones, around four fifths seen once. This clone came up once. The TCR comes from a man between 65 and 85 years old with acute or convalescent COVID-19. V usage is TRBV3-1 (or the pseudogene TRBV3-2) and J usage is TRBJ1-5, with no clear D. Sample: peripheral blood. The CDR3 region has the DNA TGTGCCAGCAGCCAAGAGCCCGGGCCCCAGCATTTT. Translation: CASSQEPGPQHF.